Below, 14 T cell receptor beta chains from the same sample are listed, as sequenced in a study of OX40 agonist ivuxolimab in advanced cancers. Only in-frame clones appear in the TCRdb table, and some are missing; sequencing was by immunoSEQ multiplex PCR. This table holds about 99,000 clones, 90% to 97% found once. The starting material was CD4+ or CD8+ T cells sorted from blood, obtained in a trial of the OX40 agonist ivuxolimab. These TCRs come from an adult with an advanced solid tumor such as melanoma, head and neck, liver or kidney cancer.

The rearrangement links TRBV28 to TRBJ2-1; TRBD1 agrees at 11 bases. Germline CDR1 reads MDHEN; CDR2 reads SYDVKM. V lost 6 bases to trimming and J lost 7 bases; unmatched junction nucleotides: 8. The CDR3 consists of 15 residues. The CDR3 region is CASSPGQGASNEQFF. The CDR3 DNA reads TGTGCCAGCAGCCCCGGACAGGGGGCGTCAAATGAGCAGTTCTTC.

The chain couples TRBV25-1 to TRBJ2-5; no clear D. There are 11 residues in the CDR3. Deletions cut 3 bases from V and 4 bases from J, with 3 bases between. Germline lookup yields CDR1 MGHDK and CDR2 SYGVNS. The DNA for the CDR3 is TGTGCCAGCAGTGAGGGAGAGACCCAGTACTTC. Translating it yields CASSEGETQYF.

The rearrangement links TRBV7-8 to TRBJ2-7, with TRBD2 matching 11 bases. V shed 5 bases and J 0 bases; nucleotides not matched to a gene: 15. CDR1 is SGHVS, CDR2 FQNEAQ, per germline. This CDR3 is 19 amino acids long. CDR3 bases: TGTGCCAGCAGCCCCACCCGGGCTAGCGGGGGGCTTTACTCCTACGAGCAGTACTTC. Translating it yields CASSPTRASGGLYSYEQYF.

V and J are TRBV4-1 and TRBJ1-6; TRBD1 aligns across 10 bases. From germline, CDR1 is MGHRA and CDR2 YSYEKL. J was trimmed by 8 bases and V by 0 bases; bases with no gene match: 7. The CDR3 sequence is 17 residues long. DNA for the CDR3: TGCGCCAGCAGCCAAGATGGAACGGGACAGGGGTATTCACCCCTCCACTTT. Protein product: CASSQDGTGQGYSPLHF.

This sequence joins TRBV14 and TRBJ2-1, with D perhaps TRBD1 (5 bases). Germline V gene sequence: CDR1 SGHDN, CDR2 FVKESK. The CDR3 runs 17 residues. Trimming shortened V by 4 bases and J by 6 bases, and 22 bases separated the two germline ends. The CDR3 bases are TGTGCCAGCAGCCTTCCCAGAGGAACTTTTCAGGGCAATGAGCAGTTCTTC. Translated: CASSLPRGTFQGNEQFF.

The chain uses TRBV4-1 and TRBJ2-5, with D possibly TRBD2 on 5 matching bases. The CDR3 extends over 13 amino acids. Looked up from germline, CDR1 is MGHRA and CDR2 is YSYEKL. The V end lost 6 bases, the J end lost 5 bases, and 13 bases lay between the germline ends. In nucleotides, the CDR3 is TGCGCCAGCAGTTTTGGCGGGTACGAGACCCAGTACTTC. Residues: CASSFGGYETQYF.

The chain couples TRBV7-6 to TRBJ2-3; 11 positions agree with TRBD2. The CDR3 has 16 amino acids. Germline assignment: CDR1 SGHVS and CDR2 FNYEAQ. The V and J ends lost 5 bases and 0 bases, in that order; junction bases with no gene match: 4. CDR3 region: CASSDRLAGSTDTQYF. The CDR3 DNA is TGTGCCAGCAGCGATAGACTAGCGGGGAGCACAGATACGCAGTATTTT. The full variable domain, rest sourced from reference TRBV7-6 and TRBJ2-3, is GAGVSQSPRYKVTKRGQDVALRCDPISGHVSLYWYRQALGQGPEFLTYFNYEAQQDKSGLPNDRFSAERPEGSISTLTIQRTEQRDSAMYRCASSDRLAGSTDTQYFGPGTRLTVL.

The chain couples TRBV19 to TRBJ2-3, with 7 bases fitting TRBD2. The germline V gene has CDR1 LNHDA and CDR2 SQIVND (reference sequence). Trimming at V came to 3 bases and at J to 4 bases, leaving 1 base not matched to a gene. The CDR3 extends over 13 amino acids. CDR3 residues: CASSIRGADTQYF. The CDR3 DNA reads TGTGCCAGTAGTATTCGGGGGGCAGATACGCAGTATTTT.

In DNA, the CDR3 is TGTGCCAGCAGCCAGCAAGTTGGGGGGCTGAAGGCTACAGATACGCAGTATTTT. Translation: CASSQQVGGLKATDTQYF. The V call is TRBV4-2, the J call TRBJ2-3; D tentatively fits TRBD1 or TRBD2 (6 bases each). V was pared by 3 bases and J by 3 bases, with 22 bases between. The length of the CDR3 is 18 residues. Looked up from germline, CDR1 is LGHNA and CDR2 is YNFKEQ.

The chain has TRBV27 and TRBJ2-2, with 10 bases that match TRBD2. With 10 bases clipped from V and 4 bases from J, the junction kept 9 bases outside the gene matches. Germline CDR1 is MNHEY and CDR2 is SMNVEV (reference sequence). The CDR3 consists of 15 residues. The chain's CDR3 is CATFISGRGTGELFF. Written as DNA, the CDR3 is TGTGCCACCTTCATCAGCGGGAGGGGCACCGGGGAGCTGTTTTTT.

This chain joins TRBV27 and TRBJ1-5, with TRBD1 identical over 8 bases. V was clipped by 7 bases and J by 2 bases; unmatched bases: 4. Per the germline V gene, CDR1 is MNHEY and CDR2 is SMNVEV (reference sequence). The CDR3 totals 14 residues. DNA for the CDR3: TGTGCCAGCAAGATGACAGGGGGCAATCAGCCCCAGCATTTT. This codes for CASKMTGGNQPQHF.

CDR3 in DNA: TGTGCCAGCAGTTTAATGACAACAGATACGCAGTATTTT. This gives the protein CASSLMTTDTQYF. The V and J genes are TRBV27 and TRBJ2-3; D gene ambiguous. The CDR3 has 13 residues. Germline-derived CDR1 and CDR2 are MNHEY and SMNVEV (reference sequence). V was pared by 2 bases and J by 3 bases, with 6 bases between.

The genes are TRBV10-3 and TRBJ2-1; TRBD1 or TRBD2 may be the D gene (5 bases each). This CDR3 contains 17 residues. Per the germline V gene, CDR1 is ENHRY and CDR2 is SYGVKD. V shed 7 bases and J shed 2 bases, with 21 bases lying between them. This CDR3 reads CAITTERTGTPYNEQFF. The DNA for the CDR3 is TGTGCCATCACTACCGAAAGGACCGGGACCCCCTACAATGAGCAGTTCTTC.

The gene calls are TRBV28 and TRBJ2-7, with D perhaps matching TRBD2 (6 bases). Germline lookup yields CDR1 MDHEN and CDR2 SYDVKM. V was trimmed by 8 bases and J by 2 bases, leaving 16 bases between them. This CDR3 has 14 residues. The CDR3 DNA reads TGTGCCAGCTTGGACCAGGGAGGACCCTACGAGCAGTACTTC. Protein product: CASLDQGGPYEQYF. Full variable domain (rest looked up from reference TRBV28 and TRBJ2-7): DVKVTQSSRYLVKRTGEKVFLECVQDMDHENMFWYRQDPGLGLRLIYFSYDVKMKEKGDIPEGYSVSREKKERFSLILESASTNQTSMYLCASLDQGGPYEQYFGPGTRLTVT.